Presented here are 11 T cell receptor beta chains from one specimen sequenced in a study of shared clonotypes between healthy human individuals. Generated by immunoSEQ multiplex PCR, the TCRdb table keeps only in-frame clones and is missing some. The profile shows around 1.9 million clones, roughly 91% of them singletons. CD45RO-negative, CCR7-selected cells formed the naive CD8 fraction, which excluded terminally differentiated effector memory CD45RA+ cells. Specimen: naive CD8+ T cells from PBMCs. These TCRs come from a man between 18 and 35 years old in good health. Some clones in this sample may be carry-over from other donors' samples.

This chain connects TRBV9 to TRBJ1-2; D unclear. This CDR3 spans 15 amino acids. Germline V lookup: CDR1 SGDLS, CDR2 YYNGEE. V was cut by 4 bases and J by 4 bases, with 17 bases left in between. The CDR3 loop is CASSRRGSGFYGYTF. CDR3 nucleotides: TGTGCCAGCAGCCGACGAGGGTCGGGATTCTATGGCTACACCTTC.

The chain combines TRBV28 with TRBJ2-7; 10 bases fit TRBD1. Germline V gene sequence: CDR1 MDHEN, CDR2 SYDVKM. CDR3 length: 14 amino acids. V lost 7 bases and J lost 1; bases outside the gene matches: 4. The CDR3 protein is CASTGTGESYEQYF. The CDR3 bases are TGTGCCAGCACCGGGACAGGGGAATCCTACGAGCAGTACTTC.

The chain joins TRBV5-1 to TRBJ1-2; D is possibly TRBD1 (5 bases). Trimming shortened V by 4 bases and J by 2 bases, and 12 bases separated the two germline ends. The CDR3 totals 14 residues. From germline, CDR1 is SGHRS and CDR2 YFSETQ. The CDR3 DNA reads TGCGCCAGCAGCGAATGGGACGGCAACTATGGCTACACCTTC. Translated: CASSEWDGNYGYTF.

CDR3 loop: CASSPPGQFVEQYF. DNA for the CDR3: TGTGCCAGCAGTCCCCCGGGACAGTTTGTCGAGCAGTACTTC. The chain links TRBV28 to TRBJ2-7; 7 positions match TRBD1. The germline V gene encodes CDR1 MDHEN and CDR2 SYDVKM. This CDR3 is 14 amino acids long. Unmatched junction bases numbered 10, after V lost 5 bases and J lost 6 bases. The complete variable domain, with remaining parts taken from reference TRBV28 and TRBJ2-7, reads DVKVTQSSRYLVKRTGEKVFLECVQDMDHENMFWYRQDPGLGLRLIYFSYDVKMKEKGDIPEGYSVSREKKERFSLILESASTNQTSMYLCASSPPGQFVEQYFGPGTRLTVT.

This clone was counted a single time. CDR3 region: CASSEAPGHTDTQYF. The CDR3 DNA sequence: TGTGCCAGCAGTGAAGCCCCGGGGCACACAGATACGCAGTATTTT. The chain joins TRBV2 to TRBJ2-3; perhaps D is TRBD1 or TRBD2 (5 bases each). The CDR3 extends over 15 amino acids. CDR1 is SNHLY and CDR2 is FYNNEI in the germline V gene. V lost 0 bases and J 2 bases, leaving 9 bases between the germline ends.

As for this clone: The same CDR3 is also encoded by other DNA sequences in this sample. The V and J genes are TRBV27 and TRBJ2-7, with 9 bases aligning to TRBD1. The CDR3 runs 14 residues. Germline V gene lookup returns CDR1 MNHEY and CDR2 SMNVEV (reference sequence). V lost 1 base, J lost 7 bases, and 5 bases stayed unmatched. The CDR3 spells CASSLLQGAGEQYF. DNA for the CDR3: TGTGCCAGCAGTTTATTACAGGGGGCGGGTGAGCAGTACTTC.

The chain is built from TRBV5-4 and TRBJ1-2; 9 nucleotides match TRBD1. V gave up 5 bases and J gave up 2 bases; unmatched junction bases: 10. Germline V gives CDR1 SGHNT, CDR2 YYREEE (reference sequence). The CDR3 consists of 16 residues. The CDR3 DNA follows: TGTGCCAGCAGAACCGCATGGACAGGGGAGAACTATGGCTACACCTTC. It codes for CASRTAWTGENYGYTF.

The chain recombines TRBV28 with TRBJ2-7; tentative D call: TRBD2 (6 bases). V was shortened by 3 bases and J by 6 bases, with 12 bases between the two germline ends. This CDR3 comprises 13 residues. Germline-derived CDR1 and CDR2 are MDHEN and SYDVKM. CDR3: CASSFGTLREQYF. CDR3 bases: TGTGCCAGCAGTTTTGGGACTCTGCGCGAGCAGTACTTC.

The chain has TRBV27 and TRBJ2-3; no firm D call. Germline CDR1 MNHEY, CDR2 SMNVEV (reference sequence). Trimming cost V 10 bases and J 2 bases, with 4 bases left between them. The CDR3 has 10 residues. Here the CDR3 DNA reads TGTGCCATCTTCACAGATACGCAGTATTTT. This translates into CAIFTDTQYF.

This chain uses TRBV19 with TRBJ2-5; 7 bases are shared with TRBD1. The V segment lost 4 bases and the J segment 5 bases; nucleotides outside the gene matches: 4. The CDR3 contains 13 residues. From germline, CDR1 is LNHDA and CDR2 SQIVND (reference sequence). The CDR3 sequence is CASSTGQRETQYF. CDR3 nucleotides: TGTGCCAGTAGTACGGGACAGCGGGAGACCCAGTACTTC.

The chain couples TRBV28 to TRBJ2-2, with D perhaps matching TRBD2 (6 bases). The CDR3 has 13 amino acids. Germline V gene lookup returns CDR1 MDHEN and CDR2 SYDVKM. V was pared by 5 bases and J by 4 bases, with 8 bases between. This chain's CDR3 is CASSPGVTGELFF. The CDR3 nucleotides are TGTGCCAGCAGTCCGGGGGTCACCGGGGAGCTGTTTTTT.